Listed here are 12 T cell receptor beta chains from one sample, sequenced in a study of T-cell memory formation after mild COVID-19. Each CDR3 protein gets one entry after TCRdb re-called the 5' RACE reads with MiXCR. The sample consists of under 300,000 distinct CDR3 sequences, over 15% of them appearing once. Sequenced material: PBMCs or a T cell subset sorted from them (not recorded which). Receptors were obtained from a man aged 18 to 29 who had mild COVID-19 (a few samples of this study predate the infection). Cell type and time point are not known.

V usage is TRBV10-3 and J usage is TRBJ2-5; TRBD1 or TRBD2 may be the D gene (5 bases each). The V gene lost 5 bases and the J gene lost 5 bases, with 15 bases spanning the gap. The CDR3 covers 14 residues. The germline V gene has CDR1 ENHRY and CDR2 SYGVKD. The CDR3 loop is CAISISEAGETQYF. The DNA for the CDR3 is TGTGCCATCAGTATCTCGGAGGCAGGGGAGACCCAGTACTTC.

This chain connects TRBV4-3 to TRBJ2-7; 12 bases map to TRBD2. The trim removed 1 base at V and 5 bases at J, leaving 0 bases unmatched. Germline CDR1 LGHNA, CDR2 YSLEER. The CDR3 runs to 14 residues. The CDR3 DNA sequence: TGCGCCAGCAGCCAAGGACTAGCGGGGGACGAGCAGTACTTC. The encoded protein is CASSQGLAGDEQYF.

This rearrangement joins TRBV20-1 to TRBJ2-2, with TRBD2 identical over 9 bases. CDR3 length: 13 residues. The germline V gene has CDR1 DFQATT and CDR2 SNEGSKA (reference sequence). Trimming removed 7 bases from V and 1 base from J; junction bases left unmatched: 1. CDR3 bases: TGCAGTGTAGCGGGGGAGAACACCGGGGAGCTGTTTTTT. The encoded protein is CSVAGENTGELFF.

This chain connects TRBV9 to TRBJ2-4; a possible D gene is TRBD1 (5 bases). The V gene's germline CDR1 is SGDLS and CDR2 YYNGEE. The ends were cut back, 4 bases at V and 0 bases at J, with 17 bases in the middle. The CDR3 has 17 residues. Here the CDR3 DNA reads TGTGCCAGCAGCCCACGAACGGCAGGGCAAGCCAAAAACATTCAGTACTTC. It is translated as CASSPRTAGQAKNIQYF.

The chain employs TRBV6-5 and TRBJ2-1, with 12 bases that match TRBD1. Germline-derived CDR1 and CDR2 are MNHEY and SVGAGI. J was trimmed by 9 bases and V by 4 bases; bases with no gene match: 7. The CDR3 totals 15 residues. DNA for the CDR3: TGTGCCAGCAGTTCGGGGACAGGGGGCCACGGTGAGCAGTTCTTC. Translation: CASSSGTGGHGEQFF.

A remark on this clonotype: A much larger clone differs by one base, so this may be a read error. The gene calls are TRBV5-1 and TRBJ2-7; D is uncertain. Germline CDR1 is SGHRS and CDR2 is YFSETQ. CDR3 length: 12 amino acids. The CDR3 is CTSSLESYEQYF. The CDR3, as DNA: TGCACCAGCAGCTTAGAGTCCTACGAGCAGTACTTC.

In its sample, this clonotype was seen a few times. This chain links TRBV7-2 with TRBJ2-3; 12 positions match TRBD2. CDR1 is SGHTA, CDR2 FQGNSA, per germline. CDR3 length: 15 amino acids. The V gene end was trimmed by 4 bases and the J gene end by 7 bases; junction bases not matched to a gene: 6. In DNA, the CDR3 is TGTGCCAGCAGCTCCGGACTAGCGGGGTGGCATACGCAGTATTTT. The encoded protein is CASSSGLAGWHTQYF.

The chain couples TRBV20-1 to TRBJ2-2, with a tentative D call TRBD1 (5 bases). V lost 0 bases to trimming and J lost 4 bases, with 9 bases between them. The length of the CDR3 is 14 residues. The germline V gene has CDR1 DFQATT and CDR2 SNEGSKA (reference sequence). CDR3 in DNA: TGCAGTGCTAGAGATCTGGGGCTCACCGGGGAGCTGTTTTTT. This codes for CSARDLGLTGELFF.

This clonotype has just a few counts. The CDR3 nucleotides are TGTGCCACCAGTGACGGAGGCGGGGGCTTCACAGATACGCAGTATTTT. It encodes CATSDGGGGFTDTQYF. J is TRBJ2-3 and V is TRBV24-1; TRBD2 might be the D (7 bases). Germline assignment: CDR1 KGHDR and CDR2 SFDVKD. V gave up 4 bases and J gave up 2 bases, with 15 bases separating them. The CDR3 runs to 16 residues.

This clonotype was counted a few times. The CDR3 DNA reads as TGCGCCAGCAGCCAAGTTTCCTACAATGAGCAGTTCTTC. The encoded protein is CASSQVSYNEQFF. The V and J genes are TRBV4-1 and TRBJ2-1, with D uncertain. The CDR3 extends over 13 amino acids. Trimming left V 1 base short and J 1 base short, with 2 bases between. Germline V gene sequence: CDR1 MGHRA, CDR2 YSYEKL.

Only a few counts were recorded for this clonotype. The chain recombines TRBV6-1 with TRBJ2-1, with D uncertain. V was clipped by 4 bases and J by 8 bases, with 15 bases between them. CDR1 and CDR2 from the germline V gene are MNHNS and SASEGT. The CDR3 loop spans 14 amino acids. The CDR3 sequence is CASSAARYPHEQFF. CDR3 DNA: TGTGCCAGCAGTGCAGCCAGGTATCCCCATGAGCAGTTCTTC.

The chain employs TRBV4-1 and TRBJ1-5, with D unclear. Per the germline V gene, CDR1 is MGHRA and CDR2 is YSYEKL. CDR3 length: 13 amino acids. Trimming removed 3 bases at V and 7 bases at J, with 10 bases between. The CDR3 DNA follows: TGCGCCAGCAGCCATACCACGGGACAGCCCCAGCATTTT. It encodes CASSHTTGQPQHF.